A selection of T cell receptor beta chains follows, all from one sample in a study of graft-versus-host responses after intestinal transplantation. Produced via immunoSEQ multiplex PCR; TCRdb's table is partial and in-frame only. Among about 85,000 clones, around 83% were seen once, and the ten largest hold 0.83%. Antigen specificity for these receptors is unknown. The starting material was unstimulated CD4+ T cells sorted from spleen or lymph node cells, obtained before intestinal transplant. These receptors all stem from a human donor who received an intestinal transplant. Each CDR3 is given with its conserved first and last residue. Each record gives: J gene, D gene, V gene, clone size, CDR3 protein, CDR3 DNA. The D gene is left open where the match is weak. Only part of the rows carry a size: once, few, many, or a class if the clone is expanded.

TRBJ2-3	TRBD1	TRBV2	NA	CASRDREDTQYF	TGTGCCAGCAGGGACAGGGAAGATACGCAGTATTTT
TRBJ2-3	NA	TRBV28	NA	CASSLGAPFAETTDTQYF	TGTGCCAGCAGTTTAGGGGCCCCCTTCGCGGAAACCACAGATACGCAGTATTTT
TRBJ2-7	NA	TRBV25-1	NA	CASSESKQVPYEQYF	TGTGCCAGCAGTGAATCGAAACAGGTTCCTTACGAGCAGTACTTC
TRBJ1-4	NA	TRBV5-1	NA	CASSLTATNEKLFF	TGCGCCAGCAGCTTGACAGCAACTAATGAAAAACTGTTTTTT
TRBJ2-5	NA	TRBV2	NA	CASRPREADFQETQYF	TGTGCCAGCAGGCCGAGGGAAGCGGACTTCCAAGAGACCCAGTACTTC
TRBJ2-3	TRBD2	TRBV18	NA	CASSRNGLADTQYF	TGTGCCAGCTCGCGAAACGGACTAGCAGATACGCAGTATTTT
TRBJ2-3	NA	TRBV11-1	NA	CASSLAADTQYF	TGTGCCAGCAGCTTGGCAGCAGATACGCAGTATTTT
TRBJ1-5	TRBD1	TRBV4-1	NA	CASSLITGGNQPQHF	TGCGCCAGCAGCCTCATAACAGGGGGGAATCAGCCCCAGCATTTT
TRBJ2-3	NA	TRBV7-2	NA	CASSLRRTDTRYF	TGTGCCAGCAGCTTACGCCGCACAGATACGCGGTATTTT
TRBJ1-5	NA	TRBV18	NA	CASSPDSRDQPQHF	TGTGCCAGCTCACCCGACAGTAGGGATCAGCCCCAGCATTTT
TRBJ1-1	NA	TRBV7-9	NA	CASNLPTLNTEAFF	TGTGCCAGCAACTTACCTACCCTGAACACTGAAGCTTTCTTT
TRBJ1-5	NA	TRBV18	NA	CASSPVEGGNQPQHF	TGTGCCAGCTCACCAGTAGAGGGTGGCAATCAGCCCCAGCATTTT
TRBJ1-5	TRBD1	TRBV6-4	NA	CASRAMTGTNQPQHF	TGTGCCAGCAGGGCAATGACAGGGACAAATCAGCCCCAGCATTTT
TRBJ2-1	TRBD2	TRBV30	few	CAWSRASGRNNEQFF	TGTGCCTGGAGTAGGGCTAGCGGGCGAAACAATGAGCAGTTCTTC
TRBJ2-4	NA	TRBV6-1	NA	CASSNGVVAKNIQYF	TGTGCCAGCAGTAACGGGGTTGTAGCCAAAAACATTCAGTACTTC
TRBJ2-7	NA	TRBV5-6	few	CASSLDRATTEQYF	TGTGCCAGCAGCTTGGACAGGGCCACTACCGAGCAGTACTTC
TRBJ2-1	NA	TRBV4-1	NA	CASSQHPVGGEQFF	TGCGCCAGCAGCCAACATCCCGTGGGAGGTGAGCAGTTCTTC
TRBJ1-4	NA	TRBV5-4	few	CASSVRRANEKLFF	TGTGCCAGCAGCGTGCGTCGTGCTAATGAAAAACTGTTTTTT
TRBJ2-1	TRBD1	TRBV6-5	NA	CASSNGQGRVDEQLF	TGTGCCAGCAGCAATGGACAGGGCCGGGTCGATGAGCAGCTCTTC
TRBJ1-5	NA	TRBV6-1	few	CASSGGRDNQPQHF	TGTGCCAGCAGTGGGGGCCGTGACAATCAGCCCCAGCATTTT
TRBJ1-5	NA	TRBV7-2	NA	CASSLVGRANQPQHF	TGTGCCAGCAGCTTAGTGGGCAGGGCCAATCAGCCCCAGCATTTT
TRBJ1-5	NA	TRBV19	NA	CASSIGGNSNQPQHF	TGTGCCAGTAGTATTGGCGGAAATAGCAATCAGCCCCAGCATTTT
TRBJ1-1	NA	TRBV19	once	CASVAGGKNTEAFF	TGTGCCAGTGTTGCGGGGGGGAAGAACACTGAAGCTTTCTTT
TRBJ2-7	TRBD1	TRBV28	NA	CASSSTRDRGGYSYEQYF	TGTGCCAGCAGTTCGACCCGGGACAGGGGTGGGTACTCCTACGAGCAGTACTTC